This T cell receptor (beta chain) comes out of a study of T cell repertoires in cytomegalovirus infection. Study-level points and caveats: Using cumulative public TCR beta family frequency, the authors identified those who carried CMV together with the relevant HLA.

This clonotype was found many times. Its target is not known. Trimming took off 4 bases at V and 2 bases at J, with 14 bases between the two ends. The CDR3 is 16 residues long. The germline V gene has CDR1 SGHVS and CDR2 FQNEAQ. TCRdb re-called the reads through MiXCR, storing one row per CDR3 protein. The data hold fewer than 300,000 distinct CDR3 sequences, with 20% to 30% observed a single time. This rearrangement joins TRBV7-8 to TRBJ2-2; D not certain. Sequenced sample: PBMCs. This receptor was taken from a human donor in good health (CMV status not recorded). Some clones in this sample may be carry-over from other donors' samples. CDR3 in amino acids: CASSSPNTANTGELFF. The CDR3, as DNA: TGTGCCAGCAGCTCACCGAACACGGCAAACACCGGGGAGCTGTTTTTT.